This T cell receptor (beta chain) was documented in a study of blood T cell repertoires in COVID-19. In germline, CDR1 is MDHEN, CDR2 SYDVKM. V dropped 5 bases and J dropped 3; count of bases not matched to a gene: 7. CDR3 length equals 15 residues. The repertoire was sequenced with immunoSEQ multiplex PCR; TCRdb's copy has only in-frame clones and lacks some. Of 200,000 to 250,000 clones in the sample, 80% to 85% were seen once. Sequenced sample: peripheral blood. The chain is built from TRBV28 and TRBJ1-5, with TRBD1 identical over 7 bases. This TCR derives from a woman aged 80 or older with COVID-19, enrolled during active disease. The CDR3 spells CASSIQQGFNQPQHF. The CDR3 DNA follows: TGTGCCAGCAGTATTCAACAGGGGTTCAATCAGCCCCAGCATTTT.